This TCR beta chain comes out of a study of blood T cells in healthy people across ages. Overall study results and limits: Unknown donor CMV status possibly confounded expanded clonotype changes. TCR beta diversity per million T cells fell roughly linearly with age.

Germline values: CDR1 SGHNT, CDR2 YENEEA. There are 15 residues in the CDR3. The V end was cut by 5 bases, the J end by 5 bases, with 17 bases between. This clonotype appeared a single time. The antigen is undetermined. Combining a sample-barcoded 5' primer with a J-beta primer mix, a second PCR ran for roughly 7 to 12 cycles. In TCRdb, the 5' RACE reads were re-called with MiXCR into one record per CDR3 protein. The sample has more than 700,000 distinct CDR3 sequences, 50% to 65% seen once; the top ten hold approximately 40%. The source of this sequence is an elderly man in good health. The source material was blood. The rearrangement links TRBV11-3 to TRBJ2-3, with a weak D call TRBD2 (6 bases). The CDR3 bases are TGTGCCAGCAGCACCGGGCCCTTAGCGGAAGATACGCAGTATTTT. Encoded protein: CASSTGPLAEDTQYF.